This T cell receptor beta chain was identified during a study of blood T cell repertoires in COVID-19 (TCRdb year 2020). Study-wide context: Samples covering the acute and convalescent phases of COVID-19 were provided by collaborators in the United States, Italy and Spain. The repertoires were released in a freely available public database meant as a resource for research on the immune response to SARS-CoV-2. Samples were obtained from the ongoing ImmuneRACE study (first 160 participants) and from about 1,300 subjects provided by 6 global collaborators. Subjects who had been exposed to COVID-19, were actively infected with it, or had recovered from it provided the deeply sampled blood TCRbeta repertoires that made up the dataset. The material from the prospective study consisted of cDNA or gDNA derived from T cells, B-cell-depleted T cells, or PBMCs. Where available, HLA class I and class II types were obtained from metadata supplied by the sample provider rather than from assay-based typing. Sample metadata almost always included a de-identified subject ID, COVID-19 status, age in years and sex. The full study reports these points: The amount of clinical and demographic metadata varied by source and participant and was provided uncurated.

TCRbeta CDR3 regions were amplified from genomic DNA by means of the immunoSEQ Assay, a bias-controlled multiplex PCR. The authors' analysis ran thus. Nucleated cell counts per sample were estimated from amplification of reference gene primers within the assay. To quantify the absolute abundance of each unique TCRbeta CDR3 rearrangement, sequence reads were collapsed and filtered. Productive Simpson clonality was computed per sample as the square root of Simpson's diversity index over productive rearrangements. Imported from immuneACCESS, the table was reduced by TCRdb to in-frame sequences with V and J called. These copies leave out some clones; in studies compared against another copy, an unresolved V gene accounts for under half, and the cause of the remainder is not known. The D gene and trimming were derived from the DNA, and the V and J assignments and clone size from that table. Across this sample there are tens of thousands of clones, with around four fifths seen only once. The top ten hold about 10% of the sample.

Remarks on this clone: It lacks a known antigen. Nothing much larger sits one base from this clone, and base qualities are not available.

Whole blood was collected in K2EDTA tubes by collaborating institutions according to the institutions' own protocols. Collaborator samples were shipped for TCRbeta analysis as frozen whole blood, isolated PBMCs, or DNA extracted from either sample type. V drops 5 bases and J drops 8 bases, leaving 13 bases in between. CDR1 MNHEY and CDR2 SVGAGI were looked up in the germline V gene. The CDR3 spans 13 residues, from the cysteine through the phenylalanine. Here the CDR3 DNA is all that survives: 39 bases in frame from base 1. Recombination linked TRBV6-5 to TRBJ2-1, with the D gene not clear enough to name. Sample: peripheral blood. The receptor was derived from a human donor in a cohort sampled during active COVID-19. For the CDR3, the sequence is CASSPFGPHEQFF. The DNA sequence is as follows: TGTGCCAGCAGTCCCTTTGGGCCCCATGAGCAGTTCTTC.